This entry lists 15 T cell receptor beta chains sequenced from one sample in a study of PD-1 blockade in classical Hodgkin lymphoma. Assay used: immunoSEQ multiplex PCR; TCRdb lists only in-frame clones, some missing. Of some 90,000 clones listed, 83% are singletons. Documented time point: cycle 4 day 1 (C4D1), after less than 7 weeks of nivolumab. Each and every patient relapsed after autologous stem cell transplantation, and patients got differing brentuximab vedotin exposure. The source was peripheral blood mononuclear cells (PBMCs), collected before the fourth cycle of nivolumab. The receptors derive from a human donor with classical Hodgkin lymphoma.

This clone appeared a single time. The chain has TRBV11-2 and TRBJ2-7; 9 bases match TRBD1. CDR1 SGHAT and CDR2 FQNNGV come from the germline V gene. The V and J ends lost 11 bases and 4 bases, in that order; junction bases with no gene match: 3. This CDR3 has 11 amino acids. CDR3 residues: CAAGTGYEQYF. Here the CDR3 DNA reads TGTGCCGCCGGGACAGGGTACGAGCAGTACTTC.

The V and J genes are TRBV14 and TRBJ1-1, with D possibly TRBD1 on 5 matching bases. V shed 1 base and J shed 10 bases, with 13 bases lying between them. The germline V gene has CDR1 SGHDN and CDR2 FVKESK. This CDR3 contains 13 residues. Here the CDR3 reads CASSQGDGRRAFF. As DNA, the CDR3 is TGTGCCAGCAGCCAAGGGGACGGAAGGCGAGCTTTCTTT.

This chain uses TRBV5-6 with TRBJ2-3, with D hard to call. This CDR3 contains 13 residues. Germline V gives CDR1 SGHDT, CDR2 YYEEEE. With 3 bases removed from V and 3 bases from J, the gap between germline ends came to 8 bases. CDR3: CASSWVGTDTQYF. The CDR3 DNA reads TGTGCCAGCAGCTGGGTAGGTACAGATACGCAGTATTTT.

As concerns this clone: The junction shows a germline mismatch at one end, possibly a read error. This sequence joins TRBV5-4 and TRBJ2-7; the D call may be TRBD1 or TRBD2 (5 bases each). CDR1 and CDR2 (germline): SGHNT, YYREEE (reference sequence). This CDR3 comprises 12 residues. CDR3 region: CASSLDWGEQHF. CDR3 nucleotides: TGCGCCAGCAGCTTGGACTGGGGCGAGCAGCACTTC. Looking up the rest from reference TRBV5-4 and TRBJ2-7 gives the full variable domain: ETGVTQSPTHLIKTRGQQVTLRCSSQSGHNTVSWYQQALGQGPQFIFQYYREEENGRGNFPPRFSGLQFPNYSSELNVNALELDDSALYLCASSLDWGEQHFGPGTRLTVT.

The J gene is TRBJ1-2, the V gene TRBV11-2; 8 nucleotides align to TRBD1. Germline-derived CDR1 and CDR2 are SGHAT and FQNNGV. The J segment lost 8 bases and the V segment lost 5 bases, leaving 13 bases of the junction unmatched. The CDR3 is made up of 15 amino acids. CDR3 DNA sequence: TGTGCCAGCAGCCAACTACCGGCGACAGGGGACGGCTACACCTTC. Translating it yields CASSQLPATGDGYTF.

This clone was seen once. The sample contains more than one DNA sequence encoding this CDR3. The chain links TRBV9 to TRBJ2-7, with TRBD2 matching 7 bases. CDR3 length: 14 residues. Germline V lookup: CDR1 SGDLS, CDR2 YYNGEE. Trimming at V came to 2 bases and at J to 0 bases, leaving 2 bases not matched to a gene. DNA for the CDR3: TGTGCCAGCAGCGTGGGCGGGAGCTCCTACGAGCAGTACTTC. It yields the protein CASSVGGSSYEQYF.

V usage is TRBV27 and J usage is TRBJ2-5, with TRBD1 as a possible D gene (6 bases). V dropped 5 bases and J dropped 5 bases, with 15 bases sitting between them. This CDR3 contains 14 residues. Germline V gene lookup returns CDR1 MNHEY and CDR2 SMNVEV (reference sequence). The CDR3 DNA reads as TGTGCCAGCAGTACCCAGACAGGTTACGAGACCCAGTACTTC. This codes for CASSTQTGYETQYF.

This chain connects TRBV6-1 to TRBJ2-2, with D unresolved. CDR3 length: 13 amino acids. V lost 6 bases and J lost 6, with 11 bases in between. Germline CDR1 is MNHNS and CDR2 is SASEGT. The CDR3 spells CASSFGRSGELFF. The CDR3 DNA reads as TGTGCCAGCAGCTTCGGTAGATCCGGGGAGCTGTTTTTT.

The chain joins TRBV5-1 to TRBJ2-5, with a weak D call TRBD2 (6 bases). This CDR3 region has 14 residues. Germline V gene lookup returns CDR1 SGHRS and CDR2 YFSETQ. Trimming shortened V by 4 bases and J by 5 bases, and 15 bases separated the two germline ends. This CDR3 is CASSPAGGWETQYF. CDR3 coding DNA: TGCGCCAGCAGCCCCGCCGGGGGATGGGAGACCCAGTACTTC.

The chain carries TRBV15 and TRBJ2-7, with 7 bases aligning to TRBD2. The J segment lost 0 bases and the V segment lost 0 bases, leaving 8 bases of the junction unmatched. The germline CDR1 and CDR2 sequences are LNHNV and YYDKDF (reference sequence). The CDR3 runs 17 residues. The CDR3, as DNA: TGTGCCACCAGCAGAGATCAGAGAGCGGGATACTCCTACGAGCAGTACTTC. Protein: CATSRDQRAGYSYEQYF.

The chain has TRBV6-5 and TRBJ1-2, with unresolved D. Germline V gene data show CDR1 as MNHEY and CDR2 as SVGAGI. This CDR3 is 13 amino acids long. Trimming removed 0 bases at V and 8 bases at J, with 10 bases between. The CDR3 loop reads CASSYSTLRGYTF. DNA of the CDR3: TGTGCCAGCAGTTACTCGACTTTGAGAGGCTACACCTTC.

A few counts support this clone. V is TRBV19 and J is TRBJ1-1; D not certain. CDR3 length equals 12 residues. Germline values: CDR1 LNHDA, CDR2 SQIVND (reference sequence). Trimming took off 3 bases at V and 8 bases at J, with 10 bases between the two ends. This chain's CDR3 is CASSIIGREAFF. The CDR3 DNA reads as TGTGCCAGTAGTATCATTGGGAGAGAAGCTTTCTTT.

This clone was seen only a few times. The chain is built from TRBV25-1 and TRBJ2-2, with D unresolved. V lost 6 bases to trimming and J lost 1 base, with 9 bases between them. Germline loops: CDR1 MGHDK, CDR2 SYGVNS. CDR3 size: 14 residues. Written as DNA, the CDR3 is TGTGCCAGCAGGGCACACCAGAACACCGGGGAGCTGTTTTTT. Translated: CASRAHQNTGELFF.

This chain joins TRBV14 and TRBJ2-7, with 8 bases matching TRBD1. Unmatched junction bases numbered 10, after V lost 3 bases and J lost 9 bases. The length of the CDR3 is 14 residues. The germline CDR1 and CDR2 sequences are SGHDN and FVKESK. The CDR3 bases are TGTGCCAGCAGCCAGGCCGGGACAGGAGTCAGGCAGTACTTC. It codes for CASSQAGTGVRQYF.

The chain carries TRBV27 and TRBJ2-5; D assignment may be TRBD1 or TRBD2 (6 bases each). Germline values: CDR1 MNHEY, CDR2 SMNVEV (reference sequence). V lost 4 bases and J 4 bases, leaving 10 bases between the germline ends. This CDR3 region has 13 residues. CDR3 region: CASSWSGAETQYF. In DNA form, the CDR3 reads TGTGCCAGCAGTTGGTCGGGGGCAGAGACCCAGTACTTC.